Listed below are T cell receptor beta chains from one sample, sequenced in a study of blood T cell repertoires in COVID-19. The data were produced by immunoSEQ multiplex PCR, yet TCRdb's version contains in-frame clones alone and is incomplete. The data contain about 210,000 clones, 83% of them singletons. What was sequenced was peripheral blood. The receptors were gathered from a middle-aged woman with active or convalescent COVID-19. Each CDR3 is given with its conserved first and last residue.

j_call: TRBJ2-3; v_call: TRBV9; cdr3_length: 15; cdr3_aa: CASSVSLDGTDTQYF
j_call: TRBJ1-1; v_call: TRBV7-2; cdr3_length: 13; cdr3_aa: CASSLVENTEAFF
j_call: TRBJ1-2; v_call: TRBV6-5; cdr3_length: 16; cdr3_aa: CASSYLPERGGYGYTF
j_call: TRBJ2-6; v_call: TRBV19; cdr3_length: 15; cdr3_aa: CASSITGAGANVLTF
j_call: TRBJ1-1; v_call: TRBV25-1; cdr3_length: 13; cdr3_aa: CASSGQGHTEAFF
j_call: TRBJ1-6; v_call: TRBV6-1; cdr3_length: 15; cdr3_aa: CASSETAGNNSPLHF
j_call: TRBJ1-6; v_call: TRBV5-4; cdr3_length: 15; cdr3_aa: CASSFRDRENSPLHF
j_call: TRBJ1-2; v_call: TRBV2; cdr3_length: 12; cdr3_aa: CASRDMNYGYTF
j_call: TRBJ1-2; v_call: TRBV29-1; cdr3_length: 13; cdr3_aa: CSVEDPTNYGYTF
j_call: TRBJ2-1; v_call: TRBV19; cdr3_length: 19; cdr3_aa: CASRDFGQGLTKKLGEQFF
j_call: TRBJ1-1; v_call: TRBV5-1; cdr3_length: 16; cdr3_aa: CASSIGPQGSGTEAFF
j_call: TRBJ2-3; v_call: TRBV9; cdr3_length: 13; cdr3_aa: CASSNSGSATQYF
j_call: TRBJ1-2; v_call: TRBV6-5; cdr3_length: 15; cdr3_aa: CASSPGATRGYGYTF
j_call: TRBJ1-2; v_call: TRBV7-2; cdr3_length: 13; cdr3_aa: CASTNDRGHGYTF
j_call: TRBJ1-5; v_call: TRBV4-1; cdr3_length: 13; cdr3_aa: CASSQQAQQPQHF
j_call: TRBJ1-2; v_call: TRBV9; cdr3_length: 16; cdr3_aa: CASSPRDSPYFYGYTF
j_call: TRBJ2-3; v_call: TRBV7-3; cdr3_length: 16; cdr3_aa: CASSLGLAGDADTQYF
j_call: TRBJ2-6; v_call: TRBV7-9; cdr3_length: 15; cdr3_aa: CASSLSGSGANVLTF
j_call: TRBJ1-6; v_call: TRBV7-3; cdr3_length: 14; cdr3_aa: CASSEGQGNSPLHF
j_call: TRBJ2-1; v_call: TRBV28; cdr3_length: 12; cdr3_aa: CASSLLGLAKFF
j_call: TRBJ2-3; v_call: TRBV25-1; cdr3_length: 17; cdr3_aa: CASSGLHRGGGTDTQYF
j_call: TRBJ1-5; v_call: TRBV7-2; cdr3_length: 15; cdr3_aa: CASSLDSGVDQPQHF
j_call: TRBJ1-5; v_call: TRBV12-3/TRBV12-4; cdr3_length: 12; cdr3_aa: CASSLGGQPQHF
j_call: TRBJ1-1; v_call: TRBV19; cdr3_length: 14; cdr3_aa: CASTFSRGGTEAFF
j_call: TRBJ2-7; v_call: TRBV7-2; cdr3_length: 17; cdr3_aa: CASSPPPRPTGSYEQYF
j_call: TRBJ2-5; v_call: TRBV7-3; cdr3_length: 13; cdr3_aa: CASSPAGQETQYF
j_call: TRBJ1-4; v_call: TRBV5-1; cdr3_length: 15; cdr3_aa: CASSSQGATNEKLFF
j_call: TRBJ2-7; v_call: TRBV30; cdr3_length: 15; cdr3_aa: CAWSVLGRGMDEQYF
j_call: TRBJ2-4; v_call: TRBV4-2; cdr3_length: 13; cdr3_aa: CASSQDSFYIQYF
j_call: TRBJ2-6; v_call: TRBV28; cdr3_length: 16; cdr3_aa: CASSFIAGTGANVLTF
j_call: TRBJ1-5; v_call: TRBV30; cdr3_length: 13; cdr3_aa: CACRAEGNQPQHF
j_call: TRBJ1-5; v_call: TRBV7-9; cdr3_length: 17; cdr3_aa: CASSSGSVGRSNQPQHF
j_call: TRBJ1-3; v_call: TRBV5-1; cdr3_length: 15; cdr3_aa: CASSLGGAPGNTIYF
j_call: TRBJ1-1; v_call: TRBV12-5; cdr3_length: 15; cdr3_aa: CASGLGQGSNTEAFF
j_call: TRBJ1-4; v_call: TRBV13; cdr3_length: 17; cdr3_aa: CASSGTGTATTNEKLFF
j_call: TRBJ2-7; v_call: TRBV27; cdr3_length: 14; cdr3_aa: CASSLGTSGTEQYF
j_call: TRBJ1-2; v_call: TRBV5-4; cdr3_length: 15; cdr3_aa: CASSLSSGQGGGYTF
j_call: TRBJ1-5; v_call: TRBV27; cdr3_length: 14; cdr3_aa: CASSFRGGSQPQHF
j_call: TRBJ2-2; v_call: TRBV19; cdr3_length: 16; cdr3_aa: CASRGLGAANTGELFF
j_call: TRBJ2-3; v_call: TRBV20-1; cdr3_length: 14; cdr3_aa: CSASGQGVIGTQYF
j_call: TRBJ1-4; v_call: TRBV24-1; cdr3_length: 16; cdr3_aa: CATSDFRPRGDEKLFF
j_call: TRBJ2-2; v_call: TRBV6-5; cdr3_length: 13; cdr3_aa: CASSYVSGGELFF
j_call: TRBJ2-7; v_call: TRBV25-1; cdr3_length: 17; cdr3_aa: CASSESKTSQISYEQYF
j_call: TRBJ2-4; v_call: TRBV24-1; cdr3_length: 15; cdr3_aa: CATNLESGYKNIQYF
j_call: TRBJ2-7; v_call: TRBV10-3; cdr3_length: 16; cdr3_aa: CAISPLGPTGSYEQYF
j_call: TRBJ1-2; v_call: TRBV5-5; cdr3_length: 14; cdr3_aa: CASSTIQEIYGYTF
j_call: TRBJ2-7; v_call: TRBV2; cdr3_length: 14; cdr3_aa: CASSDGTGEYEQYF
j_call: TRBJ2-2; v_call: TRBV9; cdr3_length: 16; cdr3_aa: CASSVAPRGNTGELFF
j_call: TRBJ1-2; v_call: TRBV6-2/TRBV6-3; cdr3_length: 17; cdr3_aa: CASSYIFGQGLNYGYTF
j_call: TRBJ1-1; v_call: TRBV7-2; cdr3_length: 15; cdr3_aa: CASSLYRTPNTEAFF
j_call: TRBJ1-2; v_call: TRBV24-1; cdr3_length: 16; cdr3_aa: CATSDSDRGPPDGYTF
j_call: TRBJ1-1; v_call: TRBV9; cdr3_length: 15; cdr3_aa: CASSVDTGMNTEAFF
j_call: TRBJ1-3; v_call: TRBV11-2; cdr3_length: 15; cdr3_aa: CASSLEGVGGNTIYF